These T cell receptor beta chains were read from a single sample in a study of blood T cell repertoires in COVID-19. The data were produced by immunoSEQ multiplex PCR, yet TCRdb's version contains in-frame clones alone and is incomplete. Among approximately 40,000 clones listed, 80% to 95% were seen once. Input material: peripheral blood. The receptors originated from a woman over 75 with acute or convalescent COVID-19. The CDR3 runs from the conserved cysteine through the conserved F or W. Each record gives: V gene, J gene, CDR3 length, D gene, clone size, CDR3 protein, CDR3 DNA. D genes are given only for firm matches. Clone size appears in some rows only: once, few, many, or a class for an expanded clone.

v_gene: TRBV6-1; j_gene: TRBJ2-3; len: 15; d_gene: TRBD1; abundance: -; CDR3aa: CASSEWQGDTDTQYF; CDR3nt: TGTGCCAGCAGTGAATGGCAGGGGGACACAGATACGCAGTATTTT
v_gene: TRBV19; j_gene: TRBJ2-7; len: 16; d_gene: TRBD1; abundance: -; CDR3aa: CASSIRPGQGSYEQYF; CDR3nt: TGTGCCAGTAGTATCCGCCCGGGACAGGGTTCCTACGAGCAGTACTTC
v_gene: TRBV7-9; j_gene: TRBJ1-2; len: 15; d_gene: -; abundance: -; CDR3aa: CASSPTGISNYGYTF; CDR3nt: TGTGCCAGCAGTCCTACAGGGATTTCTAACTATGGCTACACCTTC
v_gene: TRBV4-3; j_gene: TRBJ2-3; len: 15; d_gene: TRBD2; abundance: once; CDR3aa: CASSPRLASTDTQYF; CDR3nt: TGCGCCAGCAGCCCCCGACTAGCGAGCACAGATACGCAGTATTTT
v_gene: TRBV3-1/TRBV3-2; j_gene: TRBJ2-7; len: 14; d_gene: -; abundance: -; CDR3aa: CASSQFVFAYEQYF; CDR3nt: TGTGCCAGCAGCCAATTCGTCTTTGCCTACGAGCAGTACTTC
v_gene: TRBV10-3; j_gene: TRBJ1-2; len: 13; d_gene: -; abundance: -; CDR3aa: CAIRGGEDYGYTF; CDR3nt: TGTGCCATCAGGGGAGGGGAGGACTATGGCTACACCTTC
v_gene: TRBV3-1/TRBV3-2; j_gene: TRBJ1-3; len: 15; d_gene: TRBD1; abundance: -; CDR3aa: CASGRDSVSGNTIYF; CDR3nt: TGTGCCAGCGGAAGGGACAGCGTCTCTGGAAACACCATATATTTT
v_gene: TRBV19; j_gene: TRBJ1-6; len: 14; d_gene: -; abundance: -; CDR3aa: CASSIIGDNSPLHF; CDR3nt: TGTGCCAGTAGTATAATAGGGGATAATTCACCCCTCCACTTT
v_gene: TRBV7-3; j_gene: TRBJ2-1; len: 16; d_gene: TRBD2; abundance: -; CDR3aa: CASSPSGGSGYNEQFF; CDR3nt: TGTGCCAGCAGCCCCTCGGGGGGGTCAGGGTACAATGAGCAGTTCTTC
v_gene: TRBV15; j_gene: TRBJ1-2; len: 15; d_gene: TRBD1; abundance: -; CDR3aa: CATSRGQGTNYGYTF; CDR3nt: TGTGCCACCAGCCGGGGACAGGGGACAAACTATGGCTACACCTTC
v_gene: TRBV7-8; j_gene: TRBJ2-1; len: 18; d_gene: -; abundance: -; CDR3aa: CASSLGGTARTRYNEQFF; CDR3nt: TGTGCCAGCAGCTTAGGCGGGACAGCCAGGACGCGGTACAATGAGCAGTTCTTC
v_gene: TRBV5-1; j_gene: TRBJ2-3; len: 14; d_gene: TRBD1; abundance: -; CDR3aa: CASYPNTGADTQYF; CDR3nt: TGCGCCAGTTACCCAAACACAGGGGCAGATACGCAGTATTTT
v_gene: TRBV5-1; j_gene: TRBJ1-6; len: 14; d_gene: -; abundance: -; CDR3aa: CASSPGQDGGPLHF; CDR3nt: TGCGCCAGCAGCCCAGGCCAGGACGGGGGTCCCCTCCACTTT